Listed below are T cell receptor beta chains from one sample, sequenced in a study of T cell changes during pregnancy in multiple sclerosis. The table came from immunoSEQ multiplex PCR; TCRdb's copy has only in-frame clones and leaves some out. The repertoire consists of roughly 57,000 clones, with roughly nine tenths occurring once and the leading ten covering just over 3%. The sample in question was CD8+ T cells from peripheral blood mononuclear cells, obtained before pregnancy. The receptors come from a female donor with multiple sclerosis, enrolled in a pregnancy study. Both conserved end residues are part of each CDR3. The D gene is left open where the match is weak. Not all rows give a size; the values are once, few, many and, for expanded clones, a class.

clone size	V gene	J gene	D gene	CDR3 DNA	CDR3 protein
NA	TRBV2	TRBJ1-5	NA	TGTGCCAGCCATAGGCAGGGCGATCAGCCCCAGCATTTT	CASHRQGDQPQHF
NA	TRBV27	TRBJ1-2	NA	TGTGCCAGCAGTTCCCCCGGCGGTGGCTACACCTTC	CASSSPGGGYTF
NA	TRBV30	TRBJ2-1	TRBD2	TGTGCCTGGAGTGTGTACAGCGGGGGGGCTTATGAGCAGTTCTTC	CAWSVYSGGAYEQFF
few	TRBV6-1	TRBJ1-1	NA	TGTGCCAGCAGTGAGATTATCAGACAGAACACTGAAGCTTTCTTT	CASSEIIRQNTEAFF
NA	TRBV10-3	TRBJ2-3	NA	TGTGCCACCATAGGGGGGGGCACAGATACGCAGTATTTT	CATIGGGTDTQYF
once	TRBV7-8	TRBJ1-1	NA	TGTGCCAGCAGGTCGACCCCCGGGGACACTGAAGCTTTCTTT	CASRSTPGDTEAFF
NA	TRBV27	TRBJ2-7	NA	TGTGCCAGCAGTTTAACTAGCTCCTACGAGCAGTACTTC	CASSLTSSYEQYF
NA	TRBV4-3	TRBJ1-1	NA	TGCGCCAGCAGCCAAGATCCGAGGGAGGGATTGAACACTGAAGCTTTCTTT	CASSQDPREGLNTEAFF
once	TRBV4-2	TRBJ1-2	NA	TGTGCCAGCAGCCAAGGCTTGGGGGCAATCTATGGCTACACCTTC	CASSQGLGAIYGYTF
NA	TRBV5-8	TRBJ1-4	TRBD1	TGTGCCAGCAGCCCTCGGACAGGGAAGAGAACTAATGAAAAACTGTTTTTT	CASSPRTGKRTNEKLFF
NA	TRBV6-5	TRBJ2-7	NA	TGTGCCAGCAGCGCAAACAGGGCATACGAGCAGTACTTC	CASSANRAYEQYF
once	TRBV4-3	TRBJ1-1	NA	TGCGCCAGCAGCCAAGAGGAGGGGGGGGACACTGAAGCTTTCTTT	CASSQEEGGDTEAFF
NA	TRBV9	TRBJ1-1	NA	TGTGCCAGCAGCCCCGAGGGTTACACTGAAGCTTTCTTT	CASSPEGYTEAFF
NA	TRBV6-1	TRBJ1-6	NA	TGTGCCAGCAGTGAAGGGGCGGGCTATAATTCACCCCTCCACTTT	CASSEGAGYNSPLHF
NA	TRBV6-1	TRBJ2-7	TRBD2	TGTGCCAGCAGTGGCGGGACAGCGGGGGGCTACGAGCAGTACTTC	CASSGGTAGGYEQYF
NA	TRBV30	TRBJ2-1	TRBD1	TGTGCCGGATGGGCTGTGGACAGGGACTACAATGAGCAGTTCTTC	CAGWAVDRDYNEQFF
NA	TRBV6-5	TRBJ2-7	NA	TGTGCCAGCGGAATGACTAGTAACGAGCAGTACTTC	CASGMTSNEQYF
NA	TRBV29-1	TRBJ1-1	NA	TGCAGCGTCGAGGGTGAGATGAACACTGAAGCTTTCTTT	CSVEGEMNTEAFF
NA	TRBV7-9	TRBJ1-3	NA	TGTGCCAGCAGCTTAGGAGGGGGAAACACCATATATTTT	CASSLGGGNTIYF
NA	TRBV19	TRBJ2-7	NA	TGTGCCAGTAGTATCCAGGGATACGAGCAGTACTTC	CASSIQGYEQYF
medium-sized	TRBV19	TRBJ1-1	TRBD1	TGTGCCAGTAGTATAACCCCCGGGACAGCGAACACTGAAGCTTTCTTT	CASSITPGTANTEAFF
NA	TRBV7-9	TRBJ2-5	TRBD2	TGTGCCAGCAGCAAACTAGCGGAGGAGACCCAGTACTTC	CASSKLAEETQYF
once	TRBV5-4	TRBJ1-5	TRBD1	TGTGCCAGCAGCTTGGGTGGGACAGGACCTCCTCATGATCAGCCCCAGCATTTT	CASSLGGTGPPHDQPQHF
NA	TRBV9	TRBJ2-6	NA	TGTGCCAGCAGCCTACCCCAGGTAACCGGGGCCAACGTCCTGACTTTC	CASSLPQVTGANVLTF
NA	TRBV7-9	TRBJ2-7	TRBD1	TGTGCCAGCAGCCGCCCCGGACAGGGGACCTACGAGCAGTACTTC	CASSRPGQGTYEQYF
NA	TRBV11-2	TRBJ2-3	NA	TGTGCCAGCACCCATTCCTCGTTGAGGCTCTTTGTGGATACGCAGTATTTT	CASTHSSLRLFVDTQYF
NA	TRBV9	TRBJ1-4	NA	TGTGCCAGCAGCGTCGCAGACTATAATGAAAAACTGTTTTTT	CASSVADYNEKLFF
NA	TRBV6-6	TRBJ2-2	NA	TGTGCCAGCAGTTACTCCGTATCAACTGGGGAGCTGTTTTTT	CASSYSVSTGELFF
NA	TRBV9	TRBJ2-5	TRBD2	TGTGCCAGCAGCGGCCGCCTAGCGGGGGGTCTTCGGGAGACCCAGTACTTC	CASSGRLAGGLRETQYF
NA	TRBV11-2	TRBJ1-1	NA	TGTGCCAGCAGCAAACAGGCCCTGAACACTGAAGCTTTCTTT	CASSKQALNTEAFF
NA	TRBV29-1	TRBJ2-7	NA	TGCAGCGTTGGATCGGCAGGGAACTACGAGCAGTACTTC	CSVGSAGNYEQYF
NA	TRBV6-5	TRBJ2-3	TRBD2	TGTGCCAGCAGTTACCCGACTAGCGGCACAGATACGCAGTATTTT	CASSYPTSGTDTQYF
NA	TRBV19	TRBJ1-2	TRBD1	TGTGCCAGTGACGCAAGCCGGGACAGAGGTATTCATAACTATGGCTACACCTTC	CASDASRDRGIHNYGYTF
NA	TRBV6-1	TRBJ1-6	NA	TGTGCCAGCAGTGAATGGTGGACAGTGGATTCACCCCTCCACTTT	CASSEWWTVDSPLHF
NA	TRBV4-3	TRBJ1-2	NA	TGCGCCAGCAGCCAAGATCGCGTCGGGGTTAGCTACACCTTC	CASSQDRVGVSYTF
NA	TRBV2	TRBJ2-1	NA	TGTGCCAGCAGTGTTGGCCAGGCTCTTGGATTCAATGAGCAGTTCTTC	CASSVGQALGFNEQFF
NA	TRBV27	TRBJ2-1	NA	TGTGCCAGCAGTATAGGGGGAAGCTCCTACAATGAGCAGTTCTTC	CASSIGGSSYNEQFF
few	TRBV6-1	TRBJ1-4	NA	TGTGCCAGCAGTGCAGAGGGGGAGATACCAAATGAAAAACTGTTTTTT	CASSAEGEIPNEKLFF
NA	TRBV9	TRBJ1-2	NA	TGTGCCAGCAGCACAAACTATGGCTACACCTTC	CASSTNYGYTF
NA	TRBV7-9	TRBJ1-1	NA	TGTGCCAGCAGCTTAGGCGGGGGGGGGATTGAAGTAGCTTTCTTT	CASSLGGGGIEVAFF